This T cell receptor beta chain was captured in a study of blood T cells in healthy people across ages. Each donor was a healthy Caucasian individual from Russia, aged about 6 to 100. Next came a second PCR, run for about 7 to 11 cycles, which used a sample-barcoded 5' primer along with a J-beta primer mix. Every single cDNA molecule received a tag from a template-switch adaptor with 12 random nucleotides. TCRdb called the 5' RACE reads again in MiXCR, with one record for every CDR3 protein. The sample lists around 1.7 million distinct CDR3 sequences; over 25% were seen once. CDR1 SGDLS and CDR2 YYNGEE come from the germline V gene. V lost 0 bases, J lost 9 bases, and 12 bases lay in between. The CDR3 is 14 residues long.

This TCR came from a woman aged 25 to 45 in good health. The chain employs TRBV9 and TRBJ2-2; D uncertain. The sequenced material came from blood. In DNA, the CDR3 is TGTGCCAGCAGCGTAGGTATAGGACCCCGGGAGCTGTTTTTT. Protein product: CASSVGIGPRELFF.